Sequencing of this TCR beta chain was carried out in a study of tumor-infiltrating lymphocytes in oesophageal squamous cell carcinoma. Worth noting for this clonotype: A much larger clone differs from this one at a single base, so this may be a read error.

MiXCR, run by TCRdb on the PCR reads, gives a single entry per CDR3 protein. In the table there are about 20,000 distinct CDR3 sequences, around two fifths of which are singletons. Germline CDR1 and CDR2: KGHSH and LQKENI. The CDR3 is 16 residues long. Specimen: blood. This receptor was identified in a male donor with esophageal squamous cell carcinoma. The chain couples TRBV18 to TRBJ2-1; TRBD1 or TRBD2 may be the D gene (5 bases each). The DNA end favors TRBJ2-7, so the J call may be wrong. CDR3: CASSPLTPGLDSEQYF. CDR3 bases: TGTGCCAGCTCACCTCTAACTCCGGGGCTTGACAGTGAGCAGTACTTC.